These 23 T cell receptor beta chains share one sample of origin, sequenced in a study of T cells after yellow fever vaccination. TCRdb re-analysed the 5' RACE reads in MiXCR, keeping a single row per CDR3 protein. The table has some 600,000 distinct CDR3 sequences, approximately 13% seen once; the top ten hold 15%. The sequencing used PBMCs, collected on the day of the yellow fever booster vaccination. The receptors shown here come from a man in his thirties or forties who received the YFV17D yellow fever vaccine.

This clonotype came up a few times. The CDR3 coding sequence is TGTGCCAGCAGCTACGGACAGGGTAGGGGCGGCTACACCTTC. Translation: CASSYGQGRGGYTF. The chain carries TRBV4-2 and TRBJ1-2; 8 bases line up with TRBD1. The V gene's germline CDR1 is LGHNA and CDR2 YNFKEQ. V lost 5 bases, J lost 8 bases, and 10 bases stayed unmatched. This CDR3 region has 14 residues.

The genes are TRBV6-5 and TRBJ2-7; possibly TRBD1 for D (5 bases). CDR1 and CDR2 from the germline V gene are MNHEY and SVGAGI. Between the trimmed V and J ends, which lost 0 bases and 2 bases, there was a span of 8 bases. The CDR3 spans 14 residues. CDR3 nucleotide sequence: TGTGCCAGCAGTTACTCTCGACAGACCTACGAGCAGTACTTC. This encodes CASSYSRQTYEQYF.

The gene calls are TRBV7-2 and TRBJ2-1; weak D call: TRBD2 (7 bases). With 6 bases removed from V and 10 bases from J, the gap between germline ends came to 16 bases. Germline-derived CDR1 and CDR2 are SGHTA and FQGNSA. This CDR3 region has 13 residues. The CDR3 is CASRGLGGKEQFF. Written as DNA, the CDR3 is TGTGCCAGCAGAGGACTAGGGGGGAAGGAGCAGTTCTTC.

This chain joins TRBV7-9 and TRBJ2-1; 9 bases agree with TRBD1. Germline trimming cut 1 base from V and 6 bases from J; bases unmatched to any gene: 4. The CDR3 is 15 residues long. The V gene's germline CDR1 is SEHNR and CDR2 FQNEAQ (reference sequence). The CDR3 protein is CASSLGRQGVNEQFF. In nucleotides, the CDR3 is TGTGCCAGCAGCTTAGGAAGACAGGGGGTCAATGAGCAGTTCTTC.

The rearrangement uses TRBV9 and TRBJ2-4, with D possibly being TRBD2 (6 bases). Between the trimmed V and J ends, which lost 4 bases and 10 bases, there was a span of 18 bases. Germline CDR1 reads SGDLS; CDR2 reads YYNGEE. This CDR3 is built from 14 residues. The DNA of the CDR3 is TGTGCCAGCAGCCCTGAGGAGGGCGTGGGAATTCAGTACTTC. Translated, it gives CASSPEEGVGIQYF.

In this sample, this clonotype turned up a few times. V and J are TRBV9 and TRBJ2-1; perhaps TRBD2 as D (5 bases). V was pared by 0 bases and J by 4 bases, with 11 bases between. The germline gives CDR1 SGDLS, CDR2 YYNGEE. This CDR3 contains 15 residues. The DNA of the CDR3 is TGTGCCAGCAGCGTAGTAGCGCACTCTTACAATGAGCAGTTCTTC. As protein: CASSVVAHSYNEQFF.

This clonotype occurred a few times. The chain recombines TRBV25-1 with TRBJ1-2; perhaps TRBD1 as D (5 bases). Germline CDR1 MGHDK, CDR2 SYGVNS. This CDR3 is 15 amino acids long. V was pared by 5 bases and J by 2 bases, with 15 bases between. The CDR3 bases are TGTGCCAGCAGTTCCCTCCCGGGACGGAACTATGGCTACACCTTC. The encoded protein is CASSSLPGRNYGYTF.

This clonotype was observed many times. The V call is TRBV5-6, the J call TRBJ2-4; D uncertain. CDR1 SGHDT and CDR2 YYEEEE come from the germline V gene. This CDR3 spans 14 amino acids. Trimming took off 3 bases at V and 0 bases at J, with 7 bases between the two ends. The CDR3 loop reads CASSWVLAKNIQYF. The DNA of the CDR3 is TGTGCCAGCAGCTGGGTCTTAGCCAAAAACATTCAGTACTTC.

The chain has TRBV29-1 and TRBJ2-1; D might be TRBD2 (5 bases). The CDR3 length is 13 residues. Deletions cut 8 bases from V and 0 bases from J, with 11 bases between. Germline CDR1 SQVTM, CDR2 ANQGSEA. CDR3 protein: CSSGEPSYNEQFF. CDR3 sequence (DNA): TGCAGCTCCGGGGAGCCCTCCTACAATGAGCAGTTCTTC.

This clonotype has at least ten counts. The chain is built from TRBV29-1 and TRBJ2-1; the D is unclear. Germline V gene lookup returns CDR1 SQVTM and CDR2 ANQGSEA. V lost 1 base and J 7 bases, leaving 14 bases between the germline ends. The CDR3 contains 14 residues. CDR3 nucleotide sequence: TGCAGCGTTGAAGGTTCTAATCCCCTGAATGAGCAGTTCTTC. Translated: CSVEGSNPLNEQFF.

V is TRBV25-1 and J is TRBJ1-1; no clear D gene. V was shortened by 5 bases and J by 5 bases, with 15 bases between the two germline ends. Germline CDR1 is MGHDK and CDR2 is SYGVNS. This CDR3 region has 14 residues. The CDR3 nucleotides read TGTGCCAGCAGTACCGAACCAATGGGAACTGAAGCTTTCTTT. Protein sequence: CASSTEPMGTEAFF.

The table lists this clonotype with many counts. The J gene is TRBJ2-3, the V gene TRBV5-1; D unresolved. Trimming shortened V by 4 bases and J by 4 bases, and 16 bases separated the two germline ends. CDR1 is SGHRS and CDR2 is YFSETQ in the germline V gene. This CDR3 region has 15 residues. The DNA of the CDR3 is TGCGCCAGCAGCGTCGGGTCCCCCACCGCAGATACGCAGTATTTT. Its protein product is CASSVGSPTADTQYF.

The genes are TRBV10-3 and TRBJ2-5; D is uncertain. V shed 3 bases and J shed 3 bases, with 8 bases lying between them. The CDR3 length is 13 residues. The germline CDR1 and CDR2 sequences are ENHRY and SYGVKD. The CDR3 loop reads CAISERPEETQYF. CDR3 sequence (DNA): TGTGCCATCAGTGAAAGGCCAGAAGAGACCCAGTACTTC.

A few counts support this clonotype. V usage is TRBV9 and J usage is TRBJ2-1; TRBD2 matches at 8 bases. The trim removed 3 bases at V and 2 bases at J, leaving 4 bases unmatched. Per the germline V gene, CDR1 is SGDLS and CDR2 is YYNGEE. CDR3 length equals 15 residues. CDR3 region: CASSEGGLAYNEQFF. CDR3 DNA sequence: TGTGCCAGCAGCGAGGGGGGACTAGCCTACAATGAGCAGTTCTTC.

This clonotype has more than one count but fewer than ten. The gene calls are TRBV11-2 and TRBJ2-1; 10 nucleotides align to TRBD2. The J segment lost 4 bases and the V segment lost 8 bases, leaving 5 bases of the junction unmatched. The germline CDR1 and CDR2 sequences are SGHAT and FQNNGV. The length of the CDR3 is 14 residues. DNA for the CDR3: TGTGCCAGCCTCGGACTAGCGGAATACAATGAGCAGTTCTTC. This codes for CASLGLAEYNEQFF.

The chain recombines TRBV21-1 with TRBJ2-5; the table's D gene call, TRBD2, was not cross checked with the DNA. TRBV21-1 is reported as a pseudogene. There are 15 residues in the CDR3. The CDR3 DNA is TGTGCCAGCAGCAAAGTAAGGGCCAGCCAAGAGACCCAGTACTTC. It yields the protein CASSKVRASQETQYF.

The sample holds a few counts of this clonotype. V is TRBV7-2 and J is TRBJ2-3; weak D call: TRBD2 (5 bases). The CDR3 spans 14 residues. V lost 4 bases, J lost 8 bases, and 16 bases lay in between. Germline V gene data show CDR1 as SGHTA and CDR2 as FQGNSA. For the CDR3, the DNA is TGTGCCAGCAGCTCAGTATCCAAAGGAGGTACGCAGTATTTT. It specifies CASSSVSKGGTQYF. The entire variable domain, with the rest obtained from reference TRBV7-2 and TRBJ2-3, is as follows: GAGVSQSPSNKVTEKGKDVELRCDPISGHTALYWYRQSLGQGLEFLIYFQGNSAPDKSGLPSDRFSAERTGGSVSTLTIQRTQQEDSAVYLCASSSVSKGGTQYFGPGTRLTVL.

The rearrangement joins TRBV19 to TRBJ2-7; TRBD2 agrees at 8 bases. CDR3 size: 14 residues. V gave up 4 bases and J gave up 5 bases; unmatched junction bases: 7. Germline CDR1 is LNHDA and CDR2 is SQIVND (reference sequence). The CDR3 DNA sequence: TGTGCCAGTAGTAGACGGACTAGCCATGACGAGCAGTACTTC. This codes for CASSRRTSHDEQYF.

In this sample, this clonotype turned up a few times. The chain links TRBV4-3 to TRBJ1-2; D unclear. Germline CDR1 reads LGHNA; CDR2 reads YSLEER. The CDR3 loop spans 15 amino acids. Trimming shortened V by 0 bases and J by 4 bases, and 12 bases separated the two germline ends. CDR3 residues: CASSQDEWSGYGYTF. The CDR3 region has the DNA TGCGCCAGCAGCCAAGATGAATGGAGCGGCTATGGCTACACCTTC.

This clonotype was counted at least ten times. The chain employs TRBV10-2 and TRBJ2-5; 10 nucleotides match TRBD1. Germline lookup yields CDR1 WSHSY and CDR2 SAAADI. V shed 9 bases and J 0 bases; nucleotides not matched to a gene: 4. CDR3 length: 14 residues. The CDR3 DNA is TGCGCCAGTCTGGACAGGGGGTACCAAGAGACCCAGTACTTC. It encodes CASLDRGYQETQYF.

A few counts support this clonotype. The J gene is TRBJ2-7, the V gene TRBV18; 8 bases match TRBD2. Trimming took 3 bases from V and 2 from J; bases not matched to a gene: 9. Per germline, CDR1 KGHSH and CDR2 LQKENI. CDR3 length: 16 residues. The CDR3 region is CASSPALAEKTYEQYF. The CDR3 DNA reads as TGTGCCAGCTCACCGGCACTAGCGGAAAAGACCTACGAGCAGTACTTC.

The table lists this clonotype with a few counts. The genes are TRBV5-6 and TRBJ1-6; D unresolved. The CDR3 contains 14 residues. From germline, CDR1 is SGHDT and CDR2 YYEEEE. V was shortened by 5 bases and J by 7 bases, with 13 bases between the two germline ends. The CDR3: CASSGRRGNSPLHF. CDR3 DNA sequence: TGTGCCAGCAGTGGGAGACGGGGAAATTCACCCCTCCACTTT.

The rearrangement uses TRBV30 and TRBJ2-7; D unresolved. The CDR3 runs 11 residues. V was clipped by 2 bases and J by 6 bases, with 8 bases between them. Germline V gives CDR1 GTSNPN, CDR2 SVGIG (reference sequence). For the CDR3, the DNA is TGTGCCTGGAGTAGTGGGATCGAGCAGTACTTC. Translated, it gives CAWSSGIEQYF.